The 21 T cell receptor beta chains in this list originate from one sample, sequenced in a study of radiation and T cells in renal cell carcinoma. As to time point: blood 4 weeks post-SBRT, at nephrectomy. As for treatment: 15 Gy SBRT to primary tumor, nephrectomy 4 weeks later. Repertoires were generated with immunoSEQ multiplex PCR, while TCRdb's copy carries only in-frame clones and drops some. Of 150,000 to 200,000 clones listed, about 88% were seen once; the top ten hold around 10%. This sample comprised blood, obtained from a patient whose treatment included radiotherapy and nephrectomy. The receptors were gathered from a woman in her fifties or sixties with renal cell carcinoma.

This clone appeared a few times. The chain recombines TRBV2 with TRBJ1-5; the match to TRBD1 covers 9 bases. The CDR3 extends over 15 amino acids. Germline CDR1 and CDR2: SNHLY and FYNNEI. V dropped 4 bases and J dropped 5; count of bases not matched to a gene: 6. DNA for the CDR3: TGTGCCAGCAGTGTTGTAGGACAGGGGTATCAGCCCCAGCATTTT. As protein: CASSVVGQGYQPQHF.

CDR3 amino acids: CASSVDRVADGYTF. Written as DNA, the CDR3 is TGCGCCAGCAGCGTTGACAGGGTGGCGGATGGCTACACCTTC. This sequence joins TRBV5-1 and TRBJ1-2; 7 bases line up with TRBD1. CDR3 length equals 14 residues. Germline V gives CDR1 SGHRS, CDR2 YFSETQ. V lost 4 bases, J lost 6 bases, and 9 bases stayed unmatched.

The chain joins TRBV30 to TRBJ2-5; D remains ambiguous. Germline values: CDR1 GTSNPN, CDR2 SVGIG (reference sequence). Trimming stripped 0 bases from V and 5 bases from J, with 10 bases between. The CDR3 consists of 13 residues. This chain's CDR3 is CAWSVNPPETQYF. The CDR3 DNA reads TGTGCCTGGAGTGTAAATCCCCCGGAGACCCAGTACTTC.

The chain is built from TRBV7-2 and TRBJ2-4; maybe TRBD2 (6 bases). Looked up from germline, CDR1 is SGHTA and CDR2 is FQGNSA. V was cut by 5 bases and J by 3 bases, with 8 bases left in between. The CDR3 spans 13 residues. CDR3 sequence: CASSRDFKNIQYF. The CDR3 region has the DNA TGTGCCAGCAGCCGGGACTTCAAAAACATTCAGTACTTC.

This chain links TRBV15 with TRBJ1-3; D is unclear. V was cut by 3 bases and J by 0 bases, with 15 bases left in between. The CDR3 is 17 amino acids. Germline V lookup: CDR1 LNHNV, CDR2 YYDKDF (reference sequence). The CDR3 sequence is CATSSTWRPSSGNTIYF. CDR3 coding DNA: TGTGCCACCAGCAGTACGTGGCGGCCGTCCTCTGGAAACACCATATATTTT.

The rearrangement links TRBV6-5 to TRBJ2-6; the D gene is possibly TRBD1 (6 bases). This CDR3 is built from 15 residues. CDR1 and CDR2 (germline): MNHEY, SVGAGI. Trimming removed 6 bases at V and 2 bases at J, with 11 bases between. For the CDR3, the DNA is TGTGCCAGCAGCCTCAGGGGAGCTGGGGCCAACGTCCTGACTTTC. Its translation is CASSLRGAGANVLTF.

This rearrangement joins TRBV19 to TRBJ2-7, with 8 positions matching TRBD1. The CDR3 length is 13 residues. The germline V gene has CDR1 LNHDA and CDR2 SQIVND (reference sequence). V was pared by 9 bases and J by 4 bases, with 8 bases of the junction left unmatched. The CDR3 sequence: CARLQGVYYEQYF. The DNA of the CDR3 is TGTGCCAGGTTACAGGGGGTTTATTACGAGCAGTACTTC.

The genes are TRBV7-8 and TRBJ1-4; D gene ambiguous. The CDR3 contains 14 residues. Trimming stripped 6 bases from V and 4 bases from J, with 12 bases between. Germline values: CDR1 SGHVS, CDR2 FQNEAQ. CDR3 sequence: CASSPGDYNEKLFF. CDR3 bases: TGTGCCAGCAGTCCGGGTGATTATAATGAAAAACTGTTTTTT.

The rearrangement joins TRBV15 to TRBJ2-7; D unresolved. This CDR3 spans 17 amino acids. CDR1 and CDR2 from the germline V gene are LNHNV and YYDKDF (reference sequence). Trimming took off 0 bases at V and 0 bases at J, with 15 bases between the two ends. CDR3 bases: TGTGCCACCAGCAGAGATCCGAGACATCAAAACTCCTACGAGCAGTACTTC. It translates to CATSRDPRHQNSYEQYF.

The rearrangement links TRBV29-1 to TRBJ2-1; 10 bases map to TRBD1. The CDR3 extends over 12 amino acids. V shed 7 bases, J shed 10 bases, and the junction held 7 bases outside the gene matches. CDR1 and CDR2 from the germline V gene are SQVTM and ANQGSEA. The CDR3 nucleotides read TGCAGCGCAAGGACAGGGGGGAGGGAGCAGTTCTTC. Protein: CSARTGGREQFF.

This sequence joins TRBV11-1 and TRBJ1-2; D uncertain. Trimming left V 3 bases short and J 2 bases short, with 13 bases between. This CDR3 contains 15 residues. Germline values: CDR1 SGHAT, CDR2 FQDESV (reference sequence). CDR3 in amino acids: CASSFDTKGNYGYTF. The CDR3, as DNA: TGTGCCAGCAGCTTCGACACAAAGGGCAACTATGGCTACACCTTC.

As for this clone: One junction end does not reproduce the germline sequence, and a read error may be involved. The chain has TRBV19 and TRBJ1-5; possible D gene TRBD1, 5 bases. Germline CDR1 reads LNHDA; CDR2 reads SQIVND (reference sequence). CDR3 length: 16 amino acids. This CDR3 is CASSIRDRGNNQPQHF. The DNA for the CDR3 is TGTGCCAGCAGTATTAGGGACCGCGGGAACAATCAGCCCCAGCATTTT.

The chain combines TRBV7-9 with TRBJ1-6, with D possibly being TRBD1 (5 bases). The CDR3 is 19 amino acids. V was clipped by 1 base and J by 4 bases, with 20 bases between them. Germline assignment: CDR1 SEHNR and CDR2 FQNEAQ (reference sequence). CDR3 amino acids: CASSLVARGPEGYNSPLHF. The CDR3 bases are TGTGCCAGCAGCTTAGTTGCCCGGGGCCCAGAGGGATATAATTCACCCCTCCACTTT.

This clone showed up just a few times. Other DNA sequences in the sample encode the same CDR3. V is TRBV19 and J is TRBJ1-5; tentatively, D is TRBD1 (5 bases). This CDR3 contains 12 residues. CDR1 is LNHDA and CDR2 is SQIVND in the germline V gene (reference sequence). Trimming cost V 9 bases and J 0 bases, with 6 bases left between them. The CDR3 here is CASRDSNQPQHF. The CDR3 region has the DNA TGTGCCAGCAGGGATAGCAATCAGCCCCAGCATTTT.

The rearrangement links TRBV10-3 to TRBJ2-2; D perhaps matches TRBD1 (5 bases). The ends were cut back, 6 bases at V and 6 bases at J, with 17 bases in the middle. This CDR3 contains 15 residues. From germline, CDR1 is ENHRY and CDR2 SYGVKD. The DNA of the CDR3 is TGTGCCATCAGCCAGGTGGACACCCAGGCCGGGGAGCTGTTTTTT. This codes for CAISQVDTQAGELFF.

This sequence joins TRBV5-1 and TRBJ2-5; D not resolved. Germline lookup yields CDR1 SGHRS and CDR2 YFSETQ. The CDR3 runs to 13 residues. Trimming shortened V by 0 bases and J by 1 base, and 4 bases separated the two germline ends. CDR3 protein: CASSLASQETQYF. DNA for the CDR3: TGCGCCAGCAGCTTGGCGTCCCAAGAGACCCAGTACTTC.

The chain employs TRBV7-2 and TRBJ2-5; no firm D call. Trimming removed 1 base at V and 1 base at J, with 10 bases between. From germline, CDR1 is SGHTA and CDR2 FQGNSA. This CDR3 contains 15 residues. DNA for the CDR3: TGTGCCAGCAGCTTAGGGTTGGGCTCCCAAGAGACCCAGTACTTC. Translating it yields CASSLGLGSQETQYF. Variable domain in full (rest from reference TRBV7-2 and TRBJ2-5): GAGVSQSPSNKVTEKGKDVELRCDPISGHTALYWYRQSLGQGLEFLIYFQGNSAPDKSGLPSDRFSAERTGGSVSTLTIQRTQQEDSAVYLCASSLGLGSQETQYFGPGTRLLVL.

The genes are TRBV5-1 and TRBJ1-4, with D unresolved. The CDR3 is 17 residues long. The germline V gene encodes CDR1 SGHRS and CDR2 YFSETQ. Deletions cut 4 bases from V and 3 bases from J, with 19 bases between. CDR3: CASSTGVSPGANEKLFF. The CDR3 region has the DNA TGCGCCAGCAGCACCGGCGTAAGTCCTGGGGCTAATGAAAAACTGTTTTTT.

This clone was seen only once. The V call is TRBV7-2, the J call TRBJ2-3; D might be TRBD2 (6 bases). Germline CDR1 SGHTA, CDR2 FQGNSA. V was clipped by 3 bases and J by 6 bases, with 19 bases between them. The CDR3 runs 16 residues. CDR3 in DNA: TGTGCCAGCAGCTTTATAGGAGGGCCTCCGACTGATACGCAGTATTTT. It specifies CASSFIGGPPTDTQYF.

V usage is TRBV9 and J usage is TRBJ2-2, with 7 bases matching TRBD1. The trim removed 0 bases at V and 2 bases at J, leaving 4 bases unmatched. The CDR3 totals 16 residues. Germline CDR1 SGDLS, CDR2 YYNGEE. The DNA of the CDR3 is TGTGCCAGCAGCGTAGCTTCAGGGGGTAACACCGGGGAGCTGTTTTTT. This codes for CASSVASGGNTGELFF.

The V call is TRBV28, the J call TRBJ2-5; possibly TRBD2 for D (7 bases). Germline V gene lookup returns CDR1 MDHEN and CDR2 SYDVKM. The CDR3 extends over 14 amino acids. V lost 3 bases and J 4 bases, leaving 12 bases between the germline ends. For the CDR3, the DNA is TGTGCCAGCAGTTTGGGGGGGCTAGGAGAGACCCAGTACTTC. Encoded protein: CASSLGGLGETQYF.